This T cell receptor (beta chain) derives from a study of OX40 agonist ivuxolimab in advanced cancers. Study-wide context: Ivuxolimab, which targeted the costimulatory receptor OX40 (CD134), was an agonistic, fully human IgG2 monoclonal antibody. Patients were allowed to have had prior anti-PD-1, anti-PD-L1 or anti-CTLA-4 therapy, and more than 35% of the dose-escalation patients had been treated with checkpoint inhibitors. The monotherapy dose-escalation portion (N of about 49 patients) of the phase I ivuxolimab trial is reported in the paper. The point of sequencing TCRbeta in the periphery was to test whether ivuxolimab changed TCR sequence diversity and drove clonal T-cell expansion. A male proportion of around 83% and a mean age of approximately 61 years, ranging from 23 to 79, were recorded for the dose-escalation cohort. Intravenous ivuxolimab was administered to patients every 2 weeks at six dose levels: 0.01, 0.1, 0.3, 1.5, 3 and 10 mg/kg. Partial responses occurred in three dose-escalation patients, of whom one had hepatocellular carcinoma and two had cutaneous melanoma. Among the roughly 52 dose-escalation patients, 19 had hepatocellular carcinoma, about 15 melanoma, 9 renal cell carcinoma and 9 head and neck cancer.

This clone was found a few times. No antigen is known for it. Within one base of it there is no much larger clone, and no base qualities were kept. As encoded in the germline V gene, CDR1 is MNHEY while CDR2 is SVGAGI. V is clipped by 2 bases and J by 1 base, and the sequence between their germline boundaries is 8 bases long. From the cysteine up to the phenylalanine, the CDR3 has a length of 15 residues. The DNA shown is the 45-base CDR3, in frame from base 1. The paper's findings and limits, for the study overall: Low levels of normalized T-cell clonal expansion were also shown by some nonresponding patients. In the 0.1-3.0 mg/kg groups, partial responders were among the patients with the lowest normalized peripheral clonal expansion, particularly in CD8+ T cells. On average, CD8+ T cells showed more expanded clones than CD4+ T cells after ivuxolimab. Which antigens the clonally expanded peripheral T cells were specific for was not determined. At doses of 0.1 to 3.0 mg/kg, clonal expansion of both CD4+ and CD8+ blood T cells was observed from baseline to week 6.

The trial excluded patients who had a history of autoimmune disease or who were on systemic immunosuppression. Peripheral blood for TCR sequencing was collected from all dose cohorts at baseline, on cycle 4 day 1, and on cycle 7 day 1. The samples were drawn from a first-in-human, open-label, multicenter phase I dose-escalation trial of ivuxolimab. Adults with locally advanced or metastatic head and neck squamous cell, hepatocellular, melanoma or renal cell carcinoma were enrolled in the trial. CD4+ and CD8+ T cells were sorted separately from peripheral blood before TCR sequencing. For sequencing of the TCRbeta CDR3 region, genomic DNA was extracted from the sorted cells. TCRbeta CDR3 regions were sequenced using the immunoSEQ Assay. This is the immuneACCESS table as TCRdb keeps it, with only in-frame sequences that have V and J called. A part of the clones is gone; compared with another copy, unresolved V genes explain less than half, and the rest is unexplained. The sample contains roughly 80,000 clones, over 90% of them found a single time. The top ten clonotypes cover about 6.4% of the sample.

The receptor chain draws on TRBV6-5 and TRBJ1-4; the D gene remains uncertain. This TCR derives from an adult with an advanced solid tumor such as melanoma, head and neck, liver or kidney cancer. Sequenced here: CD4+ or CD8+ T cells sorted from blood, sampled in a trial of the OX40 agonist ivuxolimab. The CDR3 sequence is CASSYDEGTNEKLFF. The DNA sequence is given as TGTGCCAGCAGTTACGACGAAGGAACTAATGAAAAACTGTTTTTT.